In its sample, the clone carrying this TCR beta chain was seen many times. Trimming took 11 bases from V and 2 from J, leaving 13 bases between them. The germline V gene has CDR1 MNHNS and CDR2 SASEGT. The CDR3 runs to 13 residues. From RNA transcripts, TCR beta CDR3 regions were amplified. A first-round RT-PCR of the TCR CDR3 used the HTBI primer set. TCRdb re-called the multiplex PCR reads with MiXCR, one entry per CDR3 protein. The sample holds about 480,000 distinct CDR3 sequences, around a quarter seen once. The data were obtained in a study of T cells in Graves' hyperthyroidism and ophthalmopathy.

The chain couples TRBV6-1 to TRBJ1-5; D is unclear. The sequence came from a young woman with Graves' ophthalmopathy. The sequencing sample was made of blood. The CDR3 is CAGSGRGNQPQHF. CDR3 sequence (DNA): TGTGCCGGGTCCGGGAGGGGCAATCAGCCCCAGCATTTT.